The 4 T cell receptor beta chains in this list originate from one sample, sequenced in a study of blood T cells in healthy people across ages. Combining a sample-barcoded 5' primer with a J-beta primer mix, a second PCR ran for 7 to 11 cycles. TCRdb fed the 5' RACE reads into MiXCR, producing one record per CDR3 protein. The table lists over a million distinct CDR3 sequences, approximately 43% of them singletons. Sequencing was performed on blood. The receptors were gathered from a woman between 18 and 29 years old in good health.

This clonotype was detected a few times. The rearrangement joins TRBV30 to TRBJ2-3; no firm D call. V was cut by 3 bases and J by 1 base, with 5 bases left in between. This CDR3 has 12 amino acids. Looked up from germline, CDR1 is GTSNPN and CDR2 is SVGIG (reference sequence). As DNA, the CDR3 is TGTGCCTGGAGGTGGGGCACAGATACGCAGTATTTT. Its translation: CAWRWGTDTQYF.

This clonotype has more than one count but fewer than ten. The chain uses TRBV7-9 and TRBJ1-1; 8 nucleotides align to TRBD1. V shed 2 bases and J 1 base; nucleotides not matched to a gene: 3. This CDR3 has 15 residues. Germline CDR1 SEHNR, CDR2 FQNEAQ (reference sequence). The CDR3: CASSLQGAANTEAFF. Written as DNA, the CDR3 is TGTGCCAGCAGCTTACAGGGGGCCGCGAACACTGAAGCTTTCTTT.

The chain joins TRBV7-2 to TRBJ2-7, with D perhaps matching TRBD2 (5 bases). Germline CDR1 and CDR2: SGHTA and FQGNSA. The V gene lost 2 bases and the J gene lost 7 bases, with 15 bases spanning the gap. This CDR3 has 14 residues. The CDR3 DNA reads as TGTGCCAGCAGCTTAACCGGACTTGGATCTGAGCAGTACTTC. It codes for CASSLTGLGSEQYF.

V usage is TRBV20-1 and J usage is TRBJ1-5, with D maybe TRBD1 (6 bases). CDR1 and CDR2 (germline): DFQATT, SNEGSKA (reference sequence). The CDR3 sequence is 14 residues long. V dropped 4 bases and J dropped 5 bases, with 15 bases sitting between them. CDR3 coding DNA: TGCAGTGCTAAAGATGACAGGACTTATCAGCCCCAGCATTTT. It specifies CSAKDDRTYQPQHF.